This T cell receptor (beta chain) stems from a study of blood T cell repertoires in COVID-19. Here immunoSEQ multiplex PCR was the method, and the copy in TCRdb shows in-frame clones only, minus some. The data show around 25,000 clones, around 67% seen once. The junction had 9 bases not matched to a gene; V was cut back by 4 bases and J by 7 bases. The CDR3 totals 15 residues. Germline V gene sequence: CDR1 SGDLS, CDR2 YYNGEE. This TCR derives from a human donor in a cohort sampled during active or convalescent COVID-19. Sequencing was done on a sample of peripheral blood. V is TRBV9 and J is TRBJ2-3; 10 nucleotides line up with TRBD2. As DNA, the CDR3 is TGTGCCAGCAGCCCCAAGGTTAGCGGGAGGTATACGCAGTATTTT. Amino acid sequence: CASSPKVSGRYTQYF.